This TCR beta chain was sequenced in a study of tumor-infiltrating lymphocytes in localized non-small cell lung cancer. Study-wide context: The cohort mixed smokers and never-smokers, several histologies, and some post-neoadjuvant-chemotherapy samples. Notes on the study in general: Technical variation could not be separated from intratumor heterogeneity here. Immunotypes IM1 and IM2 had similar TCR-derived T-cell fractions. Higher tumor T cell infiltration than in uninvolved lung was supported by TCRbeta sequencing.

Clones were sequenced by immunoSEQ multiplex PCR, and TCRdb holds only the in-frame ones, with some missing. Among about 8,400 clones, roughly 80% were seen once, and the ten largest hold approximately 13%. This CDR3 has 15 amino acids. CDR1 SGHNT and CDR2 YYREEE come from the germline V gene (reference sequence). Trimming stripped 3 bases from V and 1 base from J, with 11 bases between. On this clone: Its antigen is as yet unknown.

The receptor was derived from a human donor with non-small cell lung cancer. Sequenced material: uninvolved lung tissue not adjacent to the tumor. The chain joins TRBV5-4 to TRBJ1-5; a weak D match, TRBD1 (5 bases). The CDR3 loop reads CASSYGGLSNQPQHF. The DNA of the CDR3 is TGTGCCAGCAGCTACGGGGGGTTGAGCAATCAGCCCCAGCATTTT.